This entry is about one TCR beta chain. Its antigen is currently unknown. All the donors were Caucasian adults who lived in Nashville, Tennessee. These data are taken from a study of shared clonotypes between healthy human individuals. The study's findings and limits: The represented genetic and exposure-history diversity was limited by the small number of donors.

The authors split each subset's genomic DNA evenly across several immunoSEQ plates. The protocol was immunoSEQ multiplex PCR, while the TCRdb copy is restricted to in-frame clones and leaves out a portion. This table has about 1.5 million clones, approximately 98% appearing once. V was clipped by 11 bases and J by 6 bases, with 20 bases between them. The length of the CDR3 is 13 residues. Germline V lookup: CDR1 SNHLY, CDR2 FYNNEI. Sequenced sample: naive CD4+ T cells sorted from blood. The subset: CD45RA+ positively selected. The sequence was obtained from a man aged 30-40 years in good health. The rearrangement links TRBV2 to TRBJ2-7, with D possibly matching TRBD1 (6 bases). Here the CDR3 reads CAGGYSFPGEQYF. The CDR3 DNA is TGTGCCGGGGGCTACAGTTTCCCAGGCGAGCAGTACTTC.